This T cell receptor (beta chain) was recovered during a study of graft-versus-host responses after intestinal transplantation. Study context: Isolated intestinal, liver-intestinal, or multivisceral transplants had been given to the recipients. All recipients got anti-thymocyte globulin induction, then tacrolimus and steroids for approximately 3 years.

This CDR3 comprises 16 residues. V lost 3 bases, J lost 7 bases, and 22 bases lay in between. Germline V gene sequence: CDR1 SEHNR, CDR2 FQNEAQ (reference sequence). With regard to this clone: Its target is unknown.

This table comes from immunoSEQ multiplex PCR, and its TCRdb copy is limited to in-frame clones, with some not included. The sample shows under 100,000 clones, roughly four fifths of them seen only once. Points from the study as a whole: Some GvH clones appeared in ileal mucosa or blood before recipient bone marrow. An association linked early post-transplant HvG declines with peak circulating GvH clone levels.

The source of this sequence is a human donor who received an intestinal transplant. The V gene is TRBV7-9, the J gene TRBJ2-7; D unresolved. Sequencing was performed on unstimulated CD4+ T cells sorted from spleen or lymph node cells, taken before intestinal transplant. Written as DNA, the CDR3 is TGTGCCAGCAGCTTCACCATGGCCACCACGCGAGGAGAGCAGTACTTC. Translated, it gives CASSFTMATTRGEQYF.